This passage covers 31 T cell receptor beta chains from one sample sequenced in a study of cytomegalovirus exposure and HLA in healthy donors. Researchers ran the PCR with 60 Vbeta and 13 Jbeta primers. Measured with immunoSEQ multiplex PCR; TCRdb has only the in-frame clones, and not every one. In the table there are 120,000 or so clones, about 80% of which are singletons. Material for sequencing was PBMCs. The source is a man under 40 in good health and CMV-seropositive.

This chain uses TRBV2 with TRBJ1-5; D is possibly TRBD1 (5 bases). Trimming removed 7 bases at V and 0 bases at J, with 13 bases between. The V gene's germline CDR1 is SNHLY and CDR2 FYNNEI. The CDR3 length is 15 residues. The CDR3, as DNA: TGTGCCAGCACCCTTGACAGAAGTAGCAATCAGCCCCAGCATTTT. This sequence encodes CASTLDRSSNQPQHF.

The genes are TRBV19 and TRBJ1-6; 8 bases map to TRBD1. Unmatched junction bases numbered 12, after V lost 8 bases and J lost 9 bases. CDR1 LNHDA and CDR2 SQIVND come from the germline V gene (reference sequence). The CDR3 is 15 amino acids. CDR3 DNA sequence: TGTGCCAGTCAACCCGCCAGGACAGGGATTTCACCCCTCCACTTT. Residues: CASQPARTGISPLHF.

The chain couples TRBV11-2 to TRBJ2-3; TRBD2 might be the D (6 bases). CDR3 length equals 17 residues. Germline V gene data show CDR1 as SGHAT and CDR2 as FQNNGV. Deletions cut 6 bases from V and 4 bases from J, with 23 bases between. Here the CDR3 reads CASSLGLLVAEADTQYF. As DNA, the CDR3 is TGTGCCAGCAGTTTGGGATTGCTAGTAGCGGAGGCAGATACGCAGTATTTT.

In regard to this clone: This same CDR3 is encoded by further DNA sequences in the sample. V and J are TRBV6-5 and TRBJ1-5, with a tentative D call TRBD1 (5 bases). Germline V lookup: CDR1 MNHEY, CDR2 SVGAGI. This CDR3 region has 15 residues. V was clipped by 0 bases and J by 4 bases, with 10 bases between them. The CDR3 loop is CASSYSSQGNQPQHF. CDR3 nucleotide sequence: TGTGCCAGCAGTTACTCCTCGCAGGGAAATCAGCCCCAGCATTTT.

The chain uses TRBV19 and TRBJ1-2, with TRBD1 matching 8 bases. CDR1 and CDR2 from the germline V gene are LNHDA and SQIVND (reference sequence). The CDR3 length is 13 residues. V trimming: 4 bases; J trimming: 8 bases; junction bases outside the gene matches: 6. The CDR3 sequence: CASSTRTGRGYTF. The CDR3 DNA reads TGTGCCAGTAGTACGCGGACAGGGCGGGGCTACACCTTC.

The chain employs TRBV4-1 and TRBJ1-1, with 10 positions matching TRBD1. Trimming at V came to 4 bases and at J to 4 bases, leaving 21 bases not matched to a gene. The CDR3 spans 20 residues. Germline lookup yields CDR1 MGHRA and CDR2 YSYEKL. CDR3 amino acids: CASSLSGTGAVFSAGTEAFF. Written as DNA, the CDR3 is TGCGCCAGCAGCCTTTCCGGGACAGGGGCCGTATTCTCCGCGGGCACTGAAGCTTTCTTT.

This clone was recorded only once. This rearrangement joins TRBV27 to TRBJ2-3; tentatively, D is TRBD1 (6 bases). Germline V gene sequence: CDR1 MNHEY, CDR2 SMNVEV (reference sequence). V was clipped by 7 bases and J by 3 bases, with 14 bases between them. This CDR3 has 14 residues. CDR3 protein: CASTNYQGTDTQYF. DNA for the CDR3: TGTGCCAGCACAAACTACCAGGGGACAGATACGCAGTATTTT.

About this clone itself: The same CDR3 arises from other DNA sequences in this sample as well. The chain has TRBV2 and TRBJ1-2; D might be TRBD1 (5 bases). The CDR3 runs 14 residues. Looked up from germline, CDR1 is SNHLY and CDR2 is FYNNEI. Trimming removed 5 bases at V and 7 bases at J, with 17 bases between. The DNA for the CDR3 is TGTGCCAGCAGTCTCGGGGAGGGGCGGGGTGGCTACACCTTC. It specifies CASSLGEGRGGYTF.

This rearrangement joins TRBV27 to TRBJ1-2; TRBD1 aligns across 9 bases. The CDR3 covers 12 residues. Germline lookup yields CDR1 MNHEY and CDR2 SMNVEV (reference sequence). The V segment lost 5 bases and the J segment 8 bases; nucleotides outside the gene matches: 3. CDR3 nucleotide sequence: TGTGCCAGCAGTACACAGGGGGCGGGCTACACCTTC. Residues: CASSTQGAGYTF.

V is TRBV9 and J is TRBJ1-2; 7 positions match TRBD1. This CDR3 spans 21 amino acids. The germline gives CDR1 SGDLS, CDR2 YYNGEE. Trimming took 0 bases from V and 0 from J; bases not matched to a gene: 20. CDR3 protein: CASSVATGDGGTLMANYGYTF. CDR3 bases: TGTGCCAGCAGCGTAGCTACAGGGGATGGGGGGACACTTATGGCTAACTATGGCTACACCTTC.

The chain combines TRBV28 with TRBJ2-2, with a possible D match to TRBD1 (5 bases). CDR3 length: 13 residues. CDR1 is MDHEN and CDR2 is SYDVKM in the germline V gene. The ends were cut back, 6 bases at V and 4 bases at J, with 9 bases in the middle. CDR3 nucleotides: TGTGCCAGCAGCCTCGACAGCACCGGGGAGCTGTTTTTT. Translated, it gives CASSLDSTGELFF.

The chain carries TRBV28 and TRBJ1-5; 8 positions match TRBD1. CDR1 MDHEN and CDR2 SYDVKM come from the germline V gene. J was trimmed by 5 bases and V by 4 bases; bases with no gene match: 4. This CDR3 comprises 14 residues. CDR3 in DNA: TGTGCCAGCAGTTCCACGGACAGGGATCAGCCCCAGCATTTT. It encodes CASSSTDRDQPQHF.

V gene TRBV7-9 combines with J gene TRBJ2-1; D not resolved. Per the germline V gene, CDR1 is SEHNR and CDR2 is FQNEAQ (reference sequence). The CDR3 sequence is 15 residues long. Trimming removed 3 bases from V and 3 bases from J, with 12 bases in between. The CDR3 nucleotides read TGTGCCAGCAGCTTCACAGTTTCCCTCTACAATGAGCAGTTCTTC. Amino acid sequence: CASSFTVSLYNEQFF.

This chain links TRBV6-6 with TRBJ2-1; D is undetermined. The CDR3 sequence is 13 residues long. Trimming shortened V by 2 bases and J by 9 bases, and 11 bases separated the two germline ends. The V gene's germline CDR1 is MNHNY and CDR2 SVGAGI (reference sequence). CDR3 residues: CASSYGTRSEQFF. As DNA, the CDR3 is TGTGCCAGCAGTTACGGTACCAGGTCTGAGCAGTTCTTC.

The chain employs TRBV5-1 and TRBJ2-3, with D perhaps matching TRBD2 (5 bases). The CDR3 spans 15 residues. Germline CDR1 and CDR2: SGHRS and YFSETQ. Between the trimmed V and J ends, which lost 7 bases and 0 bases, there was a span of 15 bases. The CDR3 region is CASLEEDSSTDTQYF. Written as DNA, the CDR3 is TGCGCCAGCCTAGAGGAGGATTCTAGCACAGATACGCAGTATTTT.

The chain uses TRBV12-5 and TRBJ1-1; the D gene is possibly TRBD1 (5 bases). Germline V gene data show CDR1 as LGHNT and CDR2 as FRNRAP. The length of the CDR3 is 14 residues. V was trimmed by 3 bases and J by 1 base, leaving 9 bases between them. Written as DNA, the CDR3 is TGTGCTAGTGGTTTCCCAGGGTCGAACACTGAAGCTTTCTTT. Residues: CASGFPGSNTEAFF.

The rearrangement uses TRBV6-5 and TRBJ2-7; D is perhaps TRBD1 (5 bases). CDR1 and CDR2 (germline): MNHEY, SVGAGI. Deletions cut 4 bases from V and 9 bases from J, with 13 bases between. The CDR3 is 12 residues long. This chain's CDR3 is CASSSGPRGQYF. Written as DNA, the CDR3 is TGTGCCAGCAGTTCAGGGCCTCGCGGGCAGTACTTC.

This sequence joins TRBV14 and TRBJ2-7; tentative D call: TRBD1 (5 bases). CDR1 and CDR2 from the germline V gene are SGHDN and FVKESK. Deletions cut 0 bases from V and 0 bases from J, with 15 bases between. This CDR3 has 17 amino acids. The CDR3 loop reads CASSQELSPGYSYEQYF. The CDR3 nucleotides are TGTGCCAGCAGCCAAGAACTCTCTCCAGGGTACTCCTACGAGCAGTACTTC.

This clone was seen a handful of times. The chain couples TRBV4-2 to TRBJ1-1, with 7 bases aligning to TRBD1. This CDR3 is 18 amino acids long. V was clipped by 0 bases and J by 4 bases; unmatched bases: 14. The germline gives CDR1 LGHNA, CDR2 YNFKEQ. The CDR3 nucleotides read TGTGCCAGCAGCCAAGATTTTAGGGGGCAGCAGGGGGGCACTGAAGCTTTCTTT. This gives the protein CASSQDFRGQQGGTEAFF.

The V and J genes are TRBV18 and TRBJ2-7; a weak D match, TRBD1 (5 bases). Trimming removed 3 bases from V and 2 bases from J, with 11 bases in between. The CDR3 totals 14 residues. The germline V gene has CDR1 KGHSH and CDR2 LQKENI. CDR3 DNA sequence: TGTGCCAGCTCACCGGCAGGGTTTACCTACGAGCAGTACTTC. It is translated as CASSPAGFTYEQYF.

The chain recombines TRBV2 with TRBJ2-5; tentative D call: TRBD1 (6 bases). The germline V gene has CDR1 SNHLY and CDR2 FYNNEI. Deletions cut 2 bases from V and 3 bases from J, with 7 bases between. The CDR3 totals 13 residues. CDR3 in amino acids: CASSENREETQYF. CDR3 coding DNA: TGTGCCAGCAGTGAAAACAGGGAAGAGACCCAGTACTTC.

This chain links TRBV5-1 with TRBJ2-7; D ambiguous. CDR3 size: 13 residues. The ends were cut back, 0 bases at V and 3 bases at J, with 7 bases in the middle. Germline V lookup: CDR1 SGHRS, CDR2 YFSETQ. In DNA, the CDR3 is TGCGCCAGCAGCTTGGGTGCAGGCTACGAGCAGTACTTC. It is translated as CASSLGAGYEQYF.

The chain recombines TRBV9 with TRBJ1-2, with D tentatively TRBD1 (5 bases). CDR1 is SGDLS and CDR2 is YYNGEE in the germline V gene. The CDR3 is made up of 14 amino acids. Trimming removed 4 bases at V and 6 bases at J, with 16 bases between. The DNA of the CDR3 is TGTGCCAGCAGCCCCGGGGACTCGGGTGATGGCTACACCTTC. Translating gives CASSPGDSGDGYTF.

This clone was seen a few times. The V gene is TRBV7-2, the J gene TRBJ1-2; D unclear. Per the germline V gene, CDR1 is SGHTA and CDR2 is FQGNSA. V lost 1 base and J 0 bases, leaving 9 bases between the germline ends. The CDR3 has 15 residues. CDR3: CASSLGRDANYGYTF. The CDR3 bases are TGTGCCAGCAGCTTAGGGAGAGATGCTAACTATGGCTACACCTTC.

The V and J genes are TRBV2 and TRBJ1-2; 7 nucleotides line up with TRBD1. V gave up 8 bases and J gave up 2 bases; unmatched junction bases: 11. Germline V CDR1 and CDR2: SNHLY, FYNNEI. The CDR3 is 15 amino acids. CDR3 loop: CASGDSLTSNYGYTF. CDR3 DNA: TGTGCCAGCGGGGACAGTTTAACGAGCAACTATGGCTACACCTTC.

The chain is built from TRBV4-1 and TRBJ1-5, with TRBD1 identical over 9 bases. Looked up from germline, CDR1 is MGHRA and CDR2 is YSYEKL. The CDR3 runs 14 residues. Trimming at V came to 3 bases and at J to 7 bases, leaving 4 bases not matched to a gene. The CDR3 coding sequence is TGCGCCAGCAGCCAGGACAGGGGTAACCAGCCCCAGCATTTT. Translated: CASSQDRGNQPQHF.

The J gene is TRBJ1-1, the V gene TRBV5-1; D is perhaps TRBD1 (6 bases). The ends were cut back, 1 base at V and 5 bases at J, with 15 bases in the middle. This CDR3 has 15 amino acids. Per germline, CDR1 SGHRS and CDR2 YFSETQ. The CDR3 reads CASSLRTGRGTEAFF. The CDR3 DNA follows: TGCGCCAGCAGCTTGAGAACAGGAAGGGGGACTGAAGCTTTCTTT.

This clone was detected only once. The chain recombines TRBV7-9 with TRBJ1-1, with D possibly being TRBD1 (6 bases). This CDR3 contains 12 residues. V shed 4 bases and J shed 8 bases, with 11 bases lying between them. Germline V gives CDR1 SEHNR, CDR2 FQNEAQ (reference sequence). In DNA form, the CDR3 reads TGTGCCAGCAGCTCCGGGACATCCGAAGCTTTCTTT. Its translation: CASSSGTSEAFF.

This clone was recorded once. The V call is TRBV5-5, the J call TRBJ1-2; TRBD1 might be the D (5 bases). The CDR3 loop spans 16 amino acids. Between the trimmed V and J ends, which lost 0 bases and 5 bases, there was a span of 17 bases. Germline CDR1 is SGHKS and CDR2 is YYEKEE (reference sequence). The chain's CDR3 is CASSLDFTQAPYGYTF. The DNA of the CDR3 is TGTGCCAGCAGCTTGGATTTTACACAGGCTCCATATGGCTACACCTTC. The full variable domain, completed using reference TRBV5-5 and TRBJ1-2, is DAGVTQSPTHLIKTRGQQVTLRCSPISGHKSVSWYQQVLGQGPQFIFQYYEKEERGRGNFPDRFSARQFPNYSSELNVNALLLGDSALYLCASSLDFTQAPYGYTFGSGTRLTVV.

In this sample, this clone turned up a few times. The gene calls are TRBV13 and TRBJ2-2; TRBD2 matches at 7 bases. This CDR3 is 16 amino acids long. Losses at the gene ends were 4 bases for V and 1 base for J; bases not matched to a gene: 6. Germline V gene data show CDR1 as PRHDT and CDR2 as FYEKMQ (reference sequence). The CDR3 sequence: CASSSLAGVNTGELFF. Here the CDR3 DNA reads TGTGCCAGCAGCTCCCTTGCGGGGGTGAACACCGGGGAGCTGTTTTTT.

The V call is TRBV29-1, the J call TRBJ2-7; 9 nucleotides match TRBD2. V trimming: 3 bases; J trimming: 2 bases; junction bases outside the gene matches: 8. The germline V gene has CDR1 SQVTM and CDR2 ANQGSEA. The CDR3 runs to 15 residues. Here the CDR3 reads CSVESEAGGPYEQYF. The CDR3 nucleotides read TGCAGCGTTGAGTCCGAGGCGGGGGGGCCCTACGAGCAGTACTTC.